These 22 T cell receptor beta chains were sequenced from one sample in a study of radiation and T cells in renal cell carcinoma. Clones were read by immunoSEQ multiplex PCR, and TCRdb kept only the in-frame ones, dropping some. The sample has about 140,000 clones, over 80% seen once. Time point noted: baseline pretreatment blood. Treatment noted: 15 Gy SBRT to primary tumor, nephrectomy 4 weeks later. The material was blood, obtained from a patient whose treatment included radiotherapy and nephrectomy. Source of these receptors: a woman between 45 and 60 years old with renal cell carcinoma.

The chain uses TRBV9 and TRBJ2-3, with D possibly TRBD2 on 6 matching bases. This CDR3 is 15 amino acids long. CDR1 is SGDLS, CDR2 YYNGEE, per germline. V dropped 2 bases and J dropped 2 bases, with 12 bases sitting between them. CDR3 protein: CASSVSGHITDTQYF. The CDR3 DNA reads as TGTGCCAGCAGCGTTAGCGGCCATATCACAGATACGCAGTATTTT.

V is TRBV4-3 and J is TRBJ1-2, with TRBD1 identical over 7 bases. There are 14 residues in the CDR3. Germline V CDR1 and CDR2: LGHNA, YSLEER. V was clipped by 0 bases and J by 7 bases; unmatched bases: 5. The CDR3 sequence is CASSQDSRGLGYTF. CDR3 DNA: TGCGCCAGCAGCCAAGATTCTAGGGGGCTTGGCTACACCTTC.

The gene calls are TRBV4-1 and TRBJ2-2; D may be TRBD2 (6 bases). Germline CDR1 is MGHRA and CDR2 is YSYEKL. The ends were cut back, 3 bases at V and 6 bases at J, with 11 bases in the middle. There are 14 residues in the CDR3. CDR3 coding DNA: TGCGCCAGCAGCCAGGGACTGATGTCCGGGGAGCTGTTTTTT. Protein product: CASSQGLMSGELFF.

In this sample, this clone turned up once. The chain uses TRBV7-2 and TRBJ2-4; D assignment may be TRBD1 or TRBD2 (5 bases each). The germline V gene encodes CDR1 SGHTA and CDR2 FQGNSA. Trimming pared 5 bases from V and 5 bases from J, leaving 13 bases between. The CDR3 has 14 amino acids. CDR3 bases: TGTGCCAGCAGCACAGCCGGGACGCAAAACATTCAGTACTTC. This translates into CASSTAGTQNIQYF.

The chain has TRBV30 and TRBJ2-7, with D uncertain. Trimming shortened V by 4 bases and J by 3 bases, and 7 bases separated the two germline ends. The V gene's germline CDR1 is GTSNPN and CDR2 SVGIG (reference sequence). The CDR3 has 11 residues. The CDR3 loop reads CAWTDVYEQYF. DNA for the CDR3: TGTGCCTGGACGGACGTCTACGAGCAGTACTTC.

This clone was detected only a few times. The genes are TRBV4-3 and TRBJ1-6; 10 bases fit TRBD1. The CDR3 runs to 15 residues. Germline V gene data show CDR1 as LGHNA and CDR2 as YSLEER. V was pared by 5 bases and J by 10 bases, with 8 bases of the junction left unmatched. CDR3 protein: CASSSDRGRASPLHF. In DNA form, the CDR3 reads TGCGCCAGCAGCTCCGACAGGGGGCGAGCATCACCCCTCCACTTT.

This sequence joins TRBV7-2 and TRBJ2-7; no reliable D call. CDR1 and CDR2 from the germline V gene are SGHTA and FQGNSA. V shed 2 bases and J shed 2 bases, with 7 bases lying between them. The CDR3 extends over 13 amino acids. The CDR3 DNA sequence: TGTGCCAGCAGCTTATACTCCACCTACGAGCAGTACTTC. This translates into CASSLYSTYEQYF. The full variable domain, completed using reference TRBV7-2 and TRBJ2-7, is GAGVSQSPSNKVTEKGKDVELRCDPISGHTALYWYRQSLGQGLEFLIYFQGNSAPDKSGLPSDRFSAERTGGSVSTLTIQRTQQEDSAVYLCASSLYSTYEQYFGPGTRLTVT.

This chain joins TRBV28 and TRBJ1-2, with TRBD1 matching over 8 bases. The CDR3 sequence is 12 residues long. Germline loops: CDR1 MDHEN, CDR2 SYDVKM. V was pared by 7 bases and J by 5 bases, with 3 bases of the junction left unmatched. This CDR3 reads CASNQGAYGYTF. The CDR3 DNA follows: TGTGCCAGCAATCAGGGGGCGTATGGCTACACCTTC.

The chain couples TRBV6-4 to TRBJ2-3; D not resolved. Trimming took 0 bases from V and 8 from J, leaving 6 bases between them. The CDR3 is made up of 12 amino acids. Germline V gene lookup returns CDR1 MRHNA and CDR2 SNTAGT. The chain's CDR3 is CASSDSGSTQYF. DNA of the CDR3: TGTGCCAGCAGTGACTCGGGAAGTACGCAGTATTTT.

In this sample, this clone turned up once. The chain carries TRBV4-3 and TRBJ2-3, with D hard to call. Trimming stripped 0 bases from V and 1 base from J, with 8 bases between. Germline V gene data show CDR1 as LGHNA and CDR2 as YSLEER. CDR3 length: 15 residues. CDR3 amino acids: CASSQDVLGTDTQYF. In nucleotides, the CDR3 is TGCGCCAGCAGCCAAGACGTTCTTGGCACAGATACGCAGTATTTT.

The chain carries TRBV18 and TRBJ1-1; weak D call: TRBD1 (6 bases). V dropped 1 base and J dropped 6 bases, with 18 bases sitting between them. The CDR3 is made up of 16 amino acids. CDR1 and CDR2 (germline): KGHSH, LQKENI. CDR3 bases: TGTGCCAGCTCACCACGCTCAGGCAGGGGAGTCCCTGAAGCTTTCTTT. This encodes CASSPRSGRGVPEAFF.

CDR3 sequence: CASSYPGLPSYEQYF. The CDR3 DNA reads as TGTGCCAGCAGTTACCCGGGACTCCCGTCCTACGAGCAGTACTTC. The chain recombines TRBV6-6 with TRBJ2-7; weak D call: TRBD2 (6 bases). Germline V gives CDR1 MNHNY, CDR2 SVGAGI (reference sequence). This CDR3 has 15 residues. V was shortened by 2 bases and J by 1 base, with 12 bases between the two germline ends.

The rearrangement uses TRBV5-1 and TRBJ2-3; 13 nucleotides align to TRBD2. Trimming took 4 bases from V and 3 from J; bases not matched to a gene: 5. This CDR3 comprises 16 residues. CDR1 SGHRS and CDR2 YFSETQ come from the germline V gene. The CDR3 nucleotides read TGCGCCAGCAGCCTCCGACTAGCGGGAGGAACAGATACGCAGTATTTT. It specifies CASSLRLAGGTDTQYF.

The rearrangement joins TRBV6-5 to TRBJ2-7; no reliable D call. This CDR3 has 14 amino acids. V gave up 3 bases and J gave up 3 bases, with 12 bases separating them. The germline V gene encodes CDR1 MNHEY and CDR2 SVGAGI. CDR3 coding DNA: TGTGCCAGCAGTTATTCCGAAAGTAACTACGAGCAGTACTTC. Residues: CASSYSESNYEQYF.

The chain links TRBV7-8 to TRBJ2-1; perhaps TRBD2 as D (6 bases). The CDR3 spans 14 residues. CDR1 and CDR2 from the germline V gene are SGHVS and FQNEAQ. The V end was cut by 5 bases, the J end by 8 bases, with 16 bases between. DNA of the CDR3: TGTGCCAGCAGCACGGACTACCACTCTGATGAGCAGTTCTTC. Its protein is CASSTDYHSDEQFF.

The chain couples TRBV29-1 to TRBJ2-2, with D hard to call. V gave up 2 bases and J gave up 3 bases, with 7 bases separating them. CDR3 length equals 13 residues. CDR1 is SQVTM, CDR2 ANQGSEA, per germline. The CDR3 sequence: CSVENSDTGELFF. Written as DNA, the CDR3 is TGCAGCGTTGAAAACAGCGACACCGGGGAGCTGTTTTTT.

V usage is TRBV7-9 and J usage is TRBJ2-7; D may be TRBD1 or TRBD2 (5 bases each). Trimming took off 1 base at V and 6 bases at J, with 10 bases between the two ends. The CDR3 is made up of 13 amino acids. Germline lookup yields CDR1 SEHNR and CDR2 FQNEAQ (reference sequence). The CDR3 region has the DNA TGTGCCAGCAGCTTAGGAGGGGACGGCGAGCAGTACTTC. Encoded protein: CASSLGGDGEQYF.

The chain joins TRBV7-2 to TRBJ1-6; D uncertain. This CDR3 region has 16 residues. Germline CDR1 SGHTA, CDR2 FQGNSA. V was cut by 2 bases and J by 0 bases, with 8 bases left in between. CDR3 bases: TGTGCCAGCAGCTTATCAAGGACCTCCTATAATTCACCCCTCCACTTT. The encoded protein is CASSLSRTSYNSPLHF.

The gene calls are TRBV28 and TRBJ2-2, with 8 bases matching TRBD2. V gave up 7 bases and J gave up 7 bases; unmatched junction bases: 17. CDR3 size: 17 residues. In germline, CDR1 is MDHEN, CDR2 SYDVKM. The chain's CDR3 is CASTLQSSGAWHGELFF. Written as DNA, the CDR3 is TGTGCCAGCACCCTGCAGAGTAGCGGGGCCTGGCACGGGGAGCTGTTTTTT.

This clone occurred a few times. This sequence joins TRBV4-2 and TRBJ1-2, with TRBD1 matching over 7 bases. V shed 2 bases, J shed 5 bases, and the junction held 2 bases outside the gene matches. CDR3 length equals 13 residues. The germline CDR1 and CDR2 sequences are LGHNA and YNFKEQ. CDR3 region: CASSQTGEYGYTF. CDR3 bases: TGTGCCAGCAGCCAAACAGGGGAGTATGGCTACACCTTC.

J is TRBJ2-3 and V is TRBV20-1; unclear D gene. This CDR3 comprises 11 residues. In germline, CDR1 is DFQATT, CDR2 SNEGSKA (reference sequence). The V end was cut by 5 bases, the J end by 4 bases, with 7 bases between. This chain's CDR3 is CSAPAADTQYF. DNA for the CDR3: TGCAGTGCTCCTGCGGCAGATACGCAGTATTTT.

The chain joins TRBV2 to TRBJ2-3; the D is unclear. V lost 1 base and J 8 bases, leaving 4 bases between the germline ends. This CDR3 has 11 amino acids. From germline, CDR1 is SNHLY and CDR2 FYNNEI. The CDR3 sequence: CASSEGSTQYF. CDR3 sequence (DNA): TGTGCCAGCAGTGAAGGCAGTACGCAGTATTTT.